The 10 T cell receptor beta chains presented below share a single source sample, sequenced in a study of cytomegalovirus exposure and HLA in healthy donors. The PCR was carried out with 60 Vbeta primers and 13 Jbeta primers. Profiled with immunoSEQ multiplex PCR; TCRdb holds only in-frame clones, not every one. The sample contains roughly 160,000 clones, around four fifths of which appear only once. Sample: PBMCs. The receptor set was obtained from a man aged 25-45 years in good health and CMV-seronegative.

The chain is built from TRBV23-1 and TRBJ2-6; weak D call: TRBD1 (5 bases). TRBV23-1 is an ORF, with its function uncertain. This CDR3 comprises 16 residues. The V end was cut by 3 bases, the J end by 13 bases, with 22 bases between. The chain's CDR3 is CASSHTRQPPSRVLTF. For the CDR3, the DNA is TGCGCCAGCAGTCACACTCGACAGCCTCCCTCTCGGGTCCTGACTTTC.

The gene calls are TRBV12-2 and TRBJ1-4. TRBV12-2 is tagged as a pseudogene. CDR3 length equals 12 residues. This chain's CDR3 is CASRLVRIIVFF. CDR3 nucleotides: TGTGCAAGTCGCTTAGTGAGAATAATAGTGTTTTTT.

The chain carries TRBV2 and TRBJ2-2; D is possibly TRBD2 (5 bases). Germline V lookup: CDR1 SNHLY, CDR2 FYNNEI. The CDR3 length is 14 residues. V was clipped by 6 bases and J by 4 bases, with 12 bases between them. The CDR3 DNA is TGTGCCAGCAGGGTCGAGGGAGCCACCGGGGAGCTGTTTTTT. Translation: CASRVEGATGELFF.

The chain recombines TRBV19 with TRBJ2-7, with D hard to call. V was pared by 3 bases and J by 2 bases, with 11 bases between. Germline CDR1 LNHDA, CDR2 SQIVND (reference sequence). The CDR3 runs to 14 residues. The CDR3 DNA sequence: TGTGCCAGTAGTATCTCCCCAGATACCTACGAGCAGTACTTC. As protein: CASSISPDTYEQYF.

The chain employs TRBV5-3 and TRBJ2-1, with TRBD2 matching over 9 bases. TRBV5-3 is an ORF for which the function is uncertain. This CDR3 contains 14 residues. V trimming: 0 bases; J trimming: 9 bases; junction bases outside the gene matches: 4. The CDR3 sequence: CARSLAGSGSEQFF. CDR3 DNA sequence: TGTGCCAGAAGCTTGGCCGGTAGCGGGAGTGAGCAGTTCTTC.

V is TRBV7-9 and J is TRBJ2-1; 8 positions agree with TRBD1. CDR1 and CDR2 from the germline V gene are SEHNR and FQNEAQ (reference sequence). Trimming took 1 base from V and 8 from J; bases not matched to a gene: 10. The CDR3 has 16 amino acids. CDR3 region: CASSLVLDRVVYEQFF. The CDR3 region has the DNA TGTGCCAGCAGCTTAGTCCTGGACAGGGTTGTTTATGAGCAGTTCTTC.

CDR3 nucleotide sequence: TGTGCCAGCAGCCCAGCCCAGGGAAGACGGGATGAGCAGTTCTTC. Its protein is CASSPAQGRRDEQFF. This chain links TRBV7-2 with TRBJ2-1; tentatively, D is TRBD1 (5 bases). This CDR3 spans 15 amino acids. Germline CDR1 is SGHTA and CDR2 is FQGNSA. V shed 5 bases and J shed 8 bases, with 19 bases lying between them.

This chain connects TRBV11-1 to TRBJ1-2; the match to TRBD1 covers 10 bases. The J segment lost 8 bases and the V segment lost 4 bases, leaving 10 bases of the junction unmatched. Germline V gives CDR1 SGHAT, CDR2 FQDESV (reference sequence). The CDR3 covers 15 residues. The CDR3 DNA follows: TGTGCCAGCAGCTCCCACCGGGACAGGGGTTCGGGCTACACCTTC. It translates to CASSSHRDRGSGYTF.

The rearrangement uses TRBV7-9 and TRBJ2-3; possible D gene TRBD2, 6 bases. Germline V CDR1 and CDR2: SEHNR, FQNEAQ (reference sequence). The CDR3 covers 14 residues. Trimming stripped 7 bases from V and 3 bases from J, with 14 bases between. The CDR3 nucleotides read TGTGCCAGCATCCACAATAGCGGAACAGATACGCAGTATTTT. Translated: CASIHNSGTDTQYF.

J is TRBJ1-3 and V is TRBV2, with D possibly TRBD1 on 5 matching bases. Trimming stripped 2 bases from V and 1 base from J, with 12 bases between. The CDR3 extends over 16 amino acids. Germline CDR1 reads SNHLY; CDR2 reads FYNNEI. DNA of the CDR3: TGTGCCAGCAGTGAACTTAGGGGAGGTTCTGGAAACACCATATATTTT. It is translated as CASSELRGGSGNTIYF.